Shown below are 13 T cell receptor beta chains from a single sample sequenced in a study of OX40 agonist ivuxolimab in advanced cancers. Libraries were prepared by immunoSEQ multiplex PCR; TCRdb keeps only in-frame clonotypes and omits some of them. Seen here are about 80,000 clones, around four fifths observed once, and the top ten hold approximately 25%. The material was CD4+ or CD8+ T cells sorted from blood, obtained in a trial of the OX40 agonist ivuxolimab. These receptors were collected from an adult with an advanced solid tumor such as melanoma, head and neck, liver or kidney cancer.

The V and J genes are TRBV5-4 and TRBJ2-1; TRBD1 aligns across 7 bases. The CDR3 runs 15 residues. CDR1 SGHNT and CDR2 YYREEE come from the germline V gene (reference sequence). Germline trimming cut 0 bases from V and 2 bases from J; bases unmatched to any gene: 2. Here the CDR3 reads CASSLEGAAYNEQFF. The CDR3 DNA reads TGTGCCAGCAGCTTGGAGGGGGCAGCCTACAATGAGCAGTTCTTC.

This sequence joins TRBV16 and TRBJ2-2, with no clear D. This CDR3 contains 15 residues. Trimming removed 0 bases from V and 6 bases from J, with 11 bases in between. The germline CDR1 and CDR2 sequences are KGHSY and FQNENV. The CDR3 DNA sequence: TGTGCCAGCAGCCAATCTAGTGTAACCGCCGGGGAGCTGTTTTTT. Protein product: CASSQSSVTAGELFF.

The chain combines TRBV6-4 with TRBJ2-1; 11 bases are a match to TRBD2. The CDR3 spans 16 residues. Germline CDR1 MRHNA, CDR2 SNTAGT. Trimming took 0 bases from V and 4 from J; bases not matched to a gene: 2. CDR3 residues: CASSDSASGGYNEQFF. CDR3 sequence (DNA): TGTGCCAGCAGTGACTCGGCTAGCGGGGGGTACAATGAGCAGTTCTTC.

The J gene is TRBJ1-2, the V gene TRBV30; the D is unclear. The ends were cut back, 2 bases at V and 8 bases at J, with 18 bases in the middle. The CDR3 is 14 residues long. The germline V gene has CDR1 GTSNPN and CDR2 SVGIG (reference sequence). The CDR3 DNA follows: TGTGCCTGGAGTACCCCTATGGACCGGAGGGGCTACACCTTC. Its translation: CAWSTPMDRRGYTF. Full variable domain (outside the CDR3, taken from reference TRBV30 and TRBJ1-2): SQTIHQWPATLVQPVGSPLSLECTVEGTSNPNLYWYRQAAGRGLQLLFYSVGIGQISSEVPQNLSASRPQDRQFILSSKKLLLSDSGFYLCAWSTPMDRRGYTFGSGTRLTVV.

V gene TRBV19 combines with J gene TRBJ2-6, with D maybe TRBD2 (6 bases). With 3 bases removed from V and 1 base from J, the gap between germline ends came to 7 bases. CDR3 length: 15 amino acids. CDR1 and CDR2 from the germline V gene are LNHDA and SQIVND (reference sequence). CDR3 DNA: TGTGCCAGTAGTATGGCGGGGTCTGGGGCCAACGTCCTGACTTTC. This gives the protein CASSMAGSGANVLTF.

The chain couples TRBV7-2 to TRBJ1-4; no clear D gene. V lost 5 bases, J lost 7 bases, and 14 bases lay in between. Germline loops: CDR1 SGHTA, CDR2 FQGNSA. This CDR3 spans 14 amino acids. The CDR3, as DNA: TGTGCCAGCAGCCTCCACCCTGACGGTGAAAAACTGTTTTTT. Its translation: CASSLHPDGEKLFF.

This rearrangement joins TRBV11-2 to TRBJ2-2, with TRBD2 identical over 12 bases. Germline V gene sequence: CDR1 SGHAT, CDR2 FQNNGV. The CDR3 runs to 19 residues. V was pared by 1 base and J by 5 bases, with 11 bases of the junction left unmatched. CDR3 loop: CASSLVYQLAGGWTGELFF. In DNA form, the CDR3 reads TGTGCCAGCAGCTTAGTGTACCAACTAGCGGGAGGATGGACCGGGGAGCTGTTTTTT. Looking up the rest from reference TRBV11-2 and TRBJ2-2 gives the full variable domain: EAGVAQSPRYKIIEKRQSVAFWCNPISGHATLYWYQQILGQGPKLLIQFQNNGVVDDSQLPKDRFSAERLKGVDSTLKIQPAKLEDSAVYLCASSLVYQLAGGWTGELFFGEGSRLTVL.

CDR3 in DNA: TGTGCCAGCAGCCAAGTTCCCAGCGGGAGAGTGTACGAGCAGTACTTC. Protein sequence: CASSQVPSGRVYEQYF. The V and J genes are TRBV4-2 and TRBJ2-7, with 8 bases fitting TRBD2. This CDR3 region has 16 residues. Germline CDR1 and CDR2: LGHNA and YNFKEQ. V lost 1 base, J lost 4 bases, and 9 bases stayed unmatched.

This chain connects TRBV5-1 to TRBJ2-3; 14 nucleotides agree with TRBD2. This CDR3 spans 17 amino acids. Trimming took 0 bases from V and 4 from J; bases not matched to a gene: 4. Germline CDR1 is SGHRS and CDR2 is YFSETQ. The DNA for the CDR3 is TGCGCCAGCAGCTTGGAGAGACTAGCGGGAGGGTCAGATACGCAGTATTTT. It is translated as CASSLERLAGGSDTQYF.

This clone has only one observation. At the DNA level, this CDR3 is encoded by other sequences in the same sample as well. The CDR3 loop is CASSPGLSGNTIYF. The CDR3 bases are TGTGCCAGCTCACCGGGGTTATCTGGAAACACCATATATTTT. The chain recombines TRBV18 with TRBJ1-3; D gene unclear. Trimming removed 3 bases from V and 1 base from J, with 7 bases in between. Germline V gene sequence: CDR1 KGHSH, CDR2 LQKENI. The CDR3 length is 14 residues.

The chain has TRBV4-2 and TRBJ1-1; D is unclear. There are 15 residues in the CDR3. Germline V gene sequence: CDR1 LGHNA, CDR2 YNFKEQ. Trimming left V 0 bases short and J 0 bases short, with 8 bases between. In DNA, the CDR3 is TGTGCCAGCAGCCAAGACGGCAGGTTGAACACTGAAGCTTTCTTT. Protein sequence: CASSQDGRLNTEAFF.

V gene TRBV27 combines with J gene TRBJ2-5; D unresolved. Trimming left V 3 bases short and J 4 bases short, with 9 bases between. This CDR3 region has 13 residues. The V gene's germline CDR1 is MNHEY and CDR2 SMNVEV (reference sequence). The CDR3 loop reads CASSFFGGETQYF. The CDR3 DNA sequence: TGTGCCAGCAGTTTCTTTGGCGGAGAGACCCAGTACTTC.

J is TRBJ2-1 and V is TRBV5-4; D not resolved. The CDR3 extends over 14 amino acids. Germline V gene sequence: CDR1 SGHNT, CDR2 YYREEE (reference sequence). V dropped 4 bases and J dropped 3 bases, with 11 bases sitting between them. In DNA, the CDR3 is TGTGCCAGCAGCCCCACCTCCGTCTACAATGAGCAGTTCTTC. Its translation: CASSPTSVYNEQFF. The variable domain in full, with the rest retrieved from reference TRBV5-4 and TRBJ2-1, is ETGVTQSPTHLIKTRGQQVTLRCSSQSGHNTVSWYQQALGQGPQFIFQYYREEENGRGNFPPRFSGLQFPNYSSELNVNALELDDSALYLCASSPTSVYNEQFFGPGTRLTVL.